This passage covers 6 T cell receptor beta chains from one sample sequenced in a study of shared clonotypes between healthy human individuals. Naive CD8 cells were CD45RO-negative, positively selected for CCR7, excluding terminally differentiated effector memory CD45RA+ cells. Measured with immunoSEQ multiplex PCR; TCRdb has only the in-frame clones, and not every one. The data hold about 550,000 clones, with around 95% observed a single time. Sample: naive CD8+ T cells sorted from blood. These receptors all come from a woman in her thirties in good health.

The chain recombines TRBV10-3 with TRBJ2-5, with D tentatively TRBD1 (5 bases). Germline V lookup: CDR1 ENHRY, CDR2 SYGVKD. The CDR3 extends over 15 amino acids. The V end was cut by 0 bases, the J end by 2 bases, with 10 bases between. The DNA for the CDR3 is TGTGCCATCAGTGAGTCCCGTAGGGGACAAGAGACCCAGTACTTC. Residues: CAISESRRGQETQYF.

About this clone: The same CDR3 also results from other DNA sequences found in this sample. This chain uses TRBV9 with TRBJ1-1; D is unresolved. CDR1 is SGDLS and CDR2 is YYNGEE in the germline V gene. Between the trimmed V and J ends, which lost 2 bases and 5 bases, there was a span of 10 bases. There are 13 residues in the CDR3. CDR3 bases: TGTGCCAGCAGCGTCGCGTGGGGTACTGAAGCTTTCTTT. Translation gives CASSVAWGTEAFF.

The genes are TRBV4-2 and TRBJ2-7, with D perhaps TRBD2 (5 bases). The V and J ends lost 5 bases and 2 bases respectively, with 13 bases between them. The CDR3 extends over 14 amino acids. Looked up from germline, CDR1 is LGHNA and CDR2 is YNFKEQ. In nucleotides, the CDR3 is TGTGCCAGCAGCTTGTTGGGGAGCCCCTACGAGCAGTACTTC. Encoded protein: CASSLLGSPYEQYF.

In this sample, this clone turned up once. V is TRBV19 and J is TRBJ2-5, with 9 nucleotides matching TRBD1. This CDR3 is 15 amino acids long. Germline CDR1 is LNHDA and CDR2 is SQIVND (reference sequence). The V segment lost 6 bases and the J segment 1 base; nucleotides outside the gene matches: 6. CDR3 in amino acids: CASRLGQGPQETQYF. CDR3 nucleotides: TGTGCCAGTAGGTTAGGACAGGGGCCCCAAGAGACCCAGTACTTC.

The chain is built from TRBV7-9 and TRBJ2-1, with D perhaps matching TRBD1 (6 bases). Germline loops: CDR1 SEHNR, CDR2 FQNEAQ (reference sequence). CDR3 size: 16 residues. Trimming took off 4 bases at V and 0 bases at J, with 13 bases between the two ends. CDR3 DNA sequence: TGTGCCAGCAGCTACACAACAGGGTACTCCTACAATGAGCAGTTCTTC. This translates into CASSYTTGYSYNEQFF.

This chain connects TRBV7-9 to TRBJ2-1, with D possibly matching TRBD2 (6 bases). Deletions cut 8 bases from V and 3 bases from J, with 14 bases between. The germline V gene encodes CDR1 SEHNR and CDR2 FQNEAQ (reference sequence). The CDR3 extends over 14 amino acids. CDR3 protein: CASGEVADYNEQFF. CDR3 bases: TGTGCCAGCGGGGAAGTAGCGGACTACAATGAGCAGTTCTTC.